These 30 T cell receptor beta chains came from one sample sequenced in a study of early stage breast cancer tumors. The assay was immunoSEQ multiplex PCR, and TCRdb's table has in-frame clones only and misses some. The sample has about 72,000 clones, around 80% seen once. Specimen: blood. Every receptor here comes from a person in their sixties with breast cancer.

V is TRBV27 and J is TRBJ2-6, with 7 bases matching TRBD1. Germline loops: CDR1 MNHEY, CDR2 SMNVEV (reference sequence). The CDR3 runs 16 residues. Unmatched junction bases numbered 10, after V lost 7 bases and J lost 4 bases. The CDR3, as DNA: TGTGCCAGCACTCCACAGGGGCGAACAGGGGCCAACGTCCTGACTTTC. This gives the protein CASTPQGRTGANVLTF.

The chain combines TRBV2 with TRBJ1-4, with a possible D match to TRBD1 (5 bases). The V and J ends lost 3 bases and 8 bases respectively, with 16 bases between them. CDR1 is SNHLY, CDR2 FYNNEI, per germline. The CDR3 sequence is 15 residues long. The CDR3 region has the DNA TGTGCCAGCAGTGAGCCGGGACCGGATACGGAAAAACTGTTTTTT. Translation gives CASSEPGPDTEKLFF.

The V and J genes are TRBV27 and TRBJ2-7; D remains ambiguous. Germline V gives CDR1 MNHEY, CDR2 SMNVEV (reference sequence). V dropped 4 bases and J dropped 0 bases, with 13 bases sitting between them. This CDR3 has 15 residues. CDR3 amino acids: CASSSTPYVSYEQYF. The CDR3 region has the DNA TGTGCCAGCAGTTCCACCCCATACGTCTCCTACGAGCAGTACTTC.

The chain couples TRBV7-2 to TRBJ1-3, with D uncertain. CDR1 is SGHTA and CDR2 is FQGNSA in the germline V gene. The CDR3 covers 14 residues. Deletions cut 3 bases from V and 0 bases from J, with 6 bases between. The CDR3 nucleotides are TGTGCCAGCAGCTTGACAAGCTCTGGAAACACCATATATTTT. Its protein is CASSLTSSGNTIYF.

This clone was detected only a few times. In nucleotides, the CDR3 is TGCGCCAGCAGTGTTGGAGGGGGCCTTCGCACTGAAGCTTTCTTT. Amino acid sequence: CASSVGGGLRTEAFF. The rearrangement links TRBV10-2 to TRBJ1-1; 7 bases match TRBD1. J was trimmed by 4 bases and V by 4 bases; bases with no gene match: 9. Germline V lookup: CDR1 WSHSY, CDR2 SAAADI. The CDR3 is made up of 15 amino acids.

The chain recombines TRBV9 with TRBJ1-2; D remains ambiguous. The CDR3 spans 14 residues. With 4 bases removed from V and 6 bases from J, the gap between germline ends came to 16 bases. Germline CDR1 reads SGDLS; CDR2 reads YYNGEE. The CDR3 nucleotides read TGTGCCAGCAGCTCCTCACGGGGTACCAATGGCTACACCTTC. Protein sequence: CASSSSRGTNGYTF.

The chain uses TRBV5-6 and TRBJ2-7, with 11 positions matching TRBD2. J lost 5 bases, V lost 3 bases, and 10 bases had no gene match. CDR1 is SGHDT and CDR2 is YYEEEE in the germline V gene. This CDR3 is built from 16 residues. The CDR3 DNA reads as TGTGCCAGCAGCTCGCCTACTAGCGGGGGTCTGAACGAGCAGTACTTC. Its protein product is CASSSPTSGGLNEQYF.

The chain carries TRBV18 and TRBJ2-2; 7 nucleotides line up with TRBD1. V was clipped by 4 bases and J by 5 bases; unmatched bases: 7. CDR3 length: 15 amino acids. Germline loops: CDR1 KGHSH, CDR2 LQKENI. The CDR3 reads CASSQAGTATGELFF. The CDR3, as DNA: TGTGCCAGCTCACAAGCCGGGACAGCTACCGGGGAGCTGTTTTTT.

The chain combines TRBV29-1 with TRBJ2-6; D gene uncertain. Per germline, CDR1 SQVTM and CDR2 ANQGSEA. Trimming left V 0 bases short and J 2 bases short, with 8 bases between. The CDR3 runs 15 residues. The CDR3 here is CSVEEWVTGANVLTF. CDR3 coding DNA: TGCAGCGTTGAAGAGTGGGTAACTGGGGCCAACGTCCTGACTTTC.

The chain is built from TRBV19 and TRBJ2-2; the match to TRBD1 covers 7 bases. Per the germline V gene, CDR1 is LNHDA and CDR2 is SQIVND (reference sequence). The CDR3 loop spans 15 amino acids. With 1 base clipped from V and 3 bases from J, the junction kept 2 bases outside the gene matches. In DNA form, the CDR3 reads TGTGCCAGTAGTATAGGGGACAGCCACACCGGGGAGCTGTTTTTT. Amino acids: CASSIGDSHTGELFF.

The genes are TRBV5-4 and TRBJ1-4, with 8 bases identical to TRBD1. Per germline, CDR1 SGHNT and CDR2 YYREEE (reference sequence). V lost 4 bases to trimming and J lost 7 bases; unmatched junction nucleotides: 18. The CDR3 runs to 18 residues. CDR3 residues: CASSPDRGRGQLGEKLFF. The CDR3 bases are TGTGCCAGCAGCCCAGACAGGGGCCGGGGGCAACTGGGTGAAAAACTGTTTTTT.

CDR3 loop: CASSPPGLIETQYF. DNA for the CDR3: TGTGCCAGCTCACCGCCGGGACTAATTGAGACCCAGTACTTC. The chain couples TRBV18 to TRBJ2-5; 7 bases align to TRBD2. CDR1 is KGHSH, CDR2 LQKENI, per germline. The CDR3 totals 14 residues. The V gene end was trimmed by 3 bases and the J gene end by 5 bases; junction bases not matched to a gene: 6.

The V call is TRBV19, the J call TRBJ1-5; no clear D. The germline CDR1 and CDR2 sequences are LNHDA and SQIVND (reference sequence). The CDR3 is made up of 13 amino acids. With 7 bases removed from V and 2 bases from J, the gap between germline ends came to 9 bases. The CDR3 is CASTSAGNQPQHF. CDR3 sequence (DNA): TGTGCCAGTACGTCGGCAGGCAATCAGCCCCAGCATTTT.

This clone was observed a handful of times. This chain links TRBV28 with TRBJ1-4; no definite D call. Germline V CDR1 and CDR2: MDHEN, SYDVKM. This CDR3 region has 12 residues. Trimming shortened V by 5 bases and J by 8 bases, and 9 bases separated the two germline ends. The chain's CDR3 is CASSSQGEKLFF. Here the CDR3 DNA reads TGTGCCAGCAGTAGTCAAGGCGAAAAACTGTTTTTT. The variable domain in full, with the rest retrieved from reference TRBV28 and TRBJ1-4, is DVKVTQSSRYLVKRTGEKVFLECVQDMDHENMFWYRQDPGLGLRLIYFSYDVKMKEKGDIPEGYSVSREKKERFSLILESASTNQTSMYLCASSSQGEKLFFGSGTQLSVL.

The chain links TRBV2 to TRBJ1-2; no definite D call. The CDR3 runs 13 residues. CDR1 SNHLY and CDR2 FYNNEI come from the germline V gene. V lost 5 bases, J lost 2 bases, and 9 bases lay in between. The chain's CDR3 is CASSPDKNYGYTF. CDR3 bases: TGTGCCAGCAGTCCCGACAAAAACTATGGCTACACCTTC. The variable domain in full, with the rest retrieved from reference TRBV2 and TRBJ1-2, is EPEVTQTPSHQVTQMGQEVILRCVPISNHLYFYWYRQILGQKVEFLVSFYNNEISEKSEIFDDQFSVERPDGSNFTLKIRSTKLEDSAMYFCASSPDKNYGYTFGSGTRLTVV.

The sample holds one count of this clone. The V gene is TRBV28, the J gene TRBJ1-1; no clear D gene. This CDR3 comprises 15 residues. The germline CDR1 and CDR2 sequences are MDHEN and SYDVKM. V shed 5 bases and J shed 0 bases, with 13 bases lying between them. CDR3 region: CASSLYGGMNTEAFF. CDR3 sequence (DNA): TGTGCCAGCAGTCTTTACGGAGGTATGAACACTGAAGCTTTCTTT. The full variable domain, in which reference TRBV28 and TRBJ1-1 provide the parts outside the CDR3, is DVKVTQSSRYLVKRTGEKVFLECVQDMDHENMFWYRQDPGLGLRLIYFSYDVKMKEKGDIPEGYSVSREKKERFSLILESASTNQTSMYLCASSLYGGMNTEAFFGQGTRLTVV.

J is TRBJ1-1 and V is TRBV7-9; tentatively, D is TRBD1 (6 bases). Germline V gives CDR1 SEHNR, CDR2 FQNEAQ (reference sequence). V was trimmed by 5 bases and J by 0 bases, leaving 7 bases between them. This CDR3 comprises 13 residues. The CDR3 protein is CASSNRVNTEAFF. CDR3 nucleotide sequence: TGTGCCAGCAGCAACAGGGTGAACACTGAAGCTTTCTTT.

The chain couples TRBV25-1 to TRBJ2-1, with 7 bases matching TRBD1. Germline CDR1 and CDR2: MGHDK and SYGVNS. This CDR3 is built from 16 residues. V lost 2 bases to trimming and J lost 2 bases; unmatched junction nucleotides: 6. In DNA, the CDR3 is TGTGCCAGCAGTGAAACTGACAGGGCCCCCTACAATGAGCAGTTCTTC. Translation gives CASSETDRAPYNEQFF.

This chain joins TRBV7-9 and TRBJ2-5, with D hard to call. Germline V lookup: CDR1 SEHNR, CDR2 FQNEAQ (reference sequence). V lost 1 base, J lost 5 bases, and 5 bases lay in between. The CDR3 length is 12 residues. CDR3 sequence: CASSLERETQYF. The CDR3 nucleotides are TGTGCCAGCAGCTTAGAAAGGGAGACCCAGTACTTC.

This clone showed up just once. CDR3 DNA: TGTGCCAGTAGCCCTAGGGACAGGAGCGACTACAATGAGCAGTTCTTC. Translated: CASSPRDRSDYNEQFF. The V gene is TRBV19, the J gene TRBJ2-1; 8 bases fit TRBD1. CDR1 and CDR2 (germline): LNHDA, SQIVND (reference sequence). The ends lost 6 bases at V and 3 bases at J; junction bases unmatched: 10. The CDR3 contains 16 residues.

This chain joins TRBV7-6 and TRBJ2-2; no clear D gene. CDR1 is SGHVS, CDR2 FNYEAQ, per germline. This CDR3 contains 17 residues. V gave up 8 bases and J gave up 0 bases, with 19 bases separating them. The CDR3 here is CASGPFAIGPNTGELFF. CDR3 bases: TGTGCCAGCGGGCCCTTTGCGATCGGTCCGAACACCGGGGAGCTGTTTTTT.

The chain has TRBV28 and TRBJ1-1; D call uncertain. CDR1 is MDHEN and CDR2 is SYDVKM in the germline V gene. Trimming removed 5 bases from V and 4 bases from J, with 8 bases in between. The CDR3 covers 12 residues. The CDR3 nucleotides read TGTGCCAGCAGTCTCAGCGGCACTGAAGCTTTCTTT. Protein: CASSLSGTEAFF. Drawing the rest from reference TRBV28 and TRBJ1-1, the complete variable domain is DVKVTQSSRYLVKRTGEKVFLECVQDMDHENMFWYRQDPGLGLRLIYFSYDVKMKEKGDIPEGYSVSREKKERFSLILESASTNQTSMYLCASSLSGTEAFFGQGTRLTVV.

The chain has TRBV7-3 and TRBJ2-7; 10 nucleotides match TRBD2. The germline CDR1 and CDR2 sequences are SGHTA and FQGTGA. V lost 5 bases to trimming and J lost 1 base; unmatched junction nucleotides: 2. This CDR3 is built from 14 residues. CDR3 protein: CASSRLAGSYEQYF. The CDR3 DNA is TGTGCCAGCAGCAGACTAGCGGGTTCCTACGAGCAGTACTTC. Variable domain in full (rest from reference TRBV7-3 and TRBJ2-7): GAGVSQTPSNKVTEKGKYVELRCDPISGHTALYWYRQSLGQGPEFLIYFQGTGAADDSGLPNDRFFAVRPEGSVSTLKIQRTERGDSAVYLCASSRLAGSYEQYFGPGTRLTVT.

This chain's CDR3 is CASSPEGGPDTQYF. CDR3 DNA: TGTGCCAGCTCACCAGAGGGGGGCCCAGATACGCAGTATTTT. This chain connects TRBV18 to TRBJ2-3; the D call may be TRBD1 or TRBD2 (6 bases each). V was clipped by 2 bases and J by 4 bases, with 10 bases between them. Germline CDR1 and CDR2: KGHSH and LQKENI. The CDR3 extends over 14 amino acids.

V usage is TRBV9 and J usage is TRBJ2-3; D remains ambiguous. Germline CDR1 reads SGDLS; CDR2 reads YYNGEE. The CDR3 extends over 15 amino acids. V gave up 4 bases and J gave up 6 bases, with 18 bases separating them. The CDR3: CASSPRGSSKDTQYF. DNA of the CDR3: TGTGCCAGCAGCCCCCGCGGCAGCAGCAAGGATACGCAGTATTTT.

This chain joins TRBV7-9 and TRBJ1-2, with D maybe TRBD1 (6 bases). CDR3 length: 14 residues. V shed 5 bases and J shed 4 bases, with 14 bases lying between them. CDR1 is SEHNR, CDR2 FQNEAQ, per germline (reference sequence). CDR3: CASSPDSRIYGYTF. The CDR3 DNA follows: TGTGCCAGCAGCCCGGACAGTCGAATCTATGGCTACACCTTC.

Of note for this clone: The junction departs from the called germline gene at one end, perhaps through a read error. V gene TRBV9 combines with J gene TRBJ1-2, with D possibly TRBD1 on 5 matching bases. The CDR3 spans 13 residues. Germline CDR1 is SGDLS and CDR2 is YYNGEE. As DNA, the CDR3 is TGTGCCAGCAGCGACTCCGGGGGATATGACTACACCTTC. The encoded protein is CASSDSGGYDYTF.

The gene calls are TRBV4-1 and TRBJ1-2; D gene uncertain. This CDR3 comprises 12 residues. Trimming pared 1 base from V and 9 bases from J, leaving 9 bases between. CDR1 and CDR2 (germline): MGHRA, YSYEKL. This CDR3 reads CASSQVTGRYTF. The CDR3 bases are TGCGCCAGCAGCCAAGTCACCGGCCGCTACACCTTC.

This chain joins TRBV7-3 and TRBJ1-2; 8 bases are a match to TRBD1. From germline, CDR1 is SGHTA and CDR2 FQGTGA. Unmatched junction bases numbered 5, after V lost 5 bases and J lost 0 bases. The CDR3 extends over 15 amino acids. DNA of the CDR3: TGTGCCAGCAGCCCGGGACAGGTTGCTAACTATGGCTACACCTTC. It yields the protein CASSPGQVANYGYTF.

This clone was detected a few times. The gene calls are TRBV7-3 and TRBJ2-7; D may be TRBD1 or TRBD2 (5 bases each). V dropped 6 bases and J dropped 3 bases, with 15 bases sitting between them. Per the germline V gene, CDR1 is SGHTA and CDR2 is FQGTGA. The CDR3 has 14 residues. As DNA, the CDR3 is TGTGCCAGCAGTAGAGGGGACGGCAACTACGAGCAGTACTTC. Its translation is CASSRGDGNYEQYF.